The T cell receptor (beta chain) under discussion was sequenced for a study of cytomegalovirus exposure and HLA in healthy donors. About the study: Of the donors genotyped, some 400 in all, about 82% fell in the Caucasian-associated ancestry cluster.

The CDR3 runs to 15 residues. V gave up 2 bases and J gave up 7 bases, with 14 bases separating them. Germline CDR1 is SNHLY and CDR2 is FYNNEI. PCR amplification relied on 60 Vbeta primers (plus 13 Jbeta primers). Sequenced by immunoSEQ multiplex PCR; TCRdb stores in-frame clones only, minus some. The sample lists approximately 82,000 clones; 10% were seen once. The genes are TRBV2 and TRBJ1-4; D might be TRBD1 (5 bases). The TCR comes from a man in his sixties in good health and CMV-seropositive. What was sequenced was PBMCs. CDR3 DNA sequence: TGTGCCAGCAGTGAACCGGGGGGAAGGGGTGAAAAACTGTTTTTT. As protein: CASSEPGGRGEKLFF.